Each of the 29 T cell receptor beta chains below was sequenced from the same sample in a study of blood T cell repertoires in COVID-19. This table comes from immunoSEQ multiplex PCR, and its TCRdb copy is limited to in-frame clones, with some not included. The table lists some 300,000 clones, around 89% of them singletons, with about 7% in the top ten. Sequencing was performed on peripheral blood. The receptor source for this set is a woman younger than 45 who had recovered from COVID-19.

The rearrangement links TRBV5-6 to TRBJ2-1; 11 bases map to TRBD2. The CDR3 has 18 amino acids. Trimming took 1 base from V and 4 from J; bases not matched to a gene: 10. Germline CDR1 is SGHDT and CDR2 is YYEEEE. CDR3 DNA: TGTGCCAGCAGCTTGAAAACTAGCGGGGGTCGGTTATACAATGAGCAGTTCTTC. It codes for CASSLKTSGGRLYNEQFF.

The chain joins TRBV27 to TRBJ1-5; D is undetermined. The V end lost 3 bases, the J end lost 0 bases, and 9 bases lay between the germline ends. Looked up from germline, CDR1 is MNHEY and CDR2 is SMNVEV (reference sequence). This CDR3 region has 15 residues. CDR3: CASSFNGDSNQPQHF. The CDR3 coding sequence is TGTGCCAGCAGTTTCAACGGAGATAGCAATCAGCCCCAGCATTTT.

The chain joins TRBV5-1 to TRBJ2-7, with 7 bases aligning to TRBD1. CDR1 and CDR2 from the germline V gene are SGHRS and YFSETQ. This CDR3 has 15 residues. With 4 bases clipped from V and 5 bases from J, the junction kept 12 bases outside the gene matches. The CDR3 DNA sequence: TGCGCCAGCAGCGTTCAGGACAGGAATGTCGACGAGCAGTACTTC. It translates to CASSVQDRNVDEQYF.

The chain employs TRBV5-1 and TRBJ2-7, with TRBD1 identical over 9 bases. This CDR3 has 15 amino acids. The V segment lost 4 bases and the J segment 2 bases; nucleotides outside the gene matches: 7. Germline V gives CDR1 SGHRS, CDR2 YFSETQ. DNA of the CDR3: TGCGCCAGCAGCCCAACAGGGGGCAAAACCTACGAGCAGTACTTC. Translating it yields CASSPTGGKTYEQYF.

This chain links TRBV19 with TRBJ1-6; D perhaps matches TRBD1 (5 bases). The V gene lost 8 bases and the J gene lost 1 base, with 9 bases spanning the gap. Germline V gene lookup returns CDR1 LNHDA and CDR2 SQIVND (reference sequence). The CDR3 is 14 amino acids. The chain's CDR3 is CASQGGSYNSPLHF. The DNA of the CDR3 is TGTGCCAGTCAGGGCGGTTCCTATAATTCACCCCTCCACTTT.

The V call is TRBV10-3, the J call TRBJ2-7; 8 bases are a match to TRBD1. Losses at the gene ends were 3 bases for V and 0 bases for J; bases not matched to a gene: 7. The CDR3 contains 16 residues. Looked up from germline, CDR1 is ENHRY and CDR2 is SYGVKD. CDR3 sequence reads: CAISDSRDRSSYEQYF. As DNA, the CDR3 is TGTGCCATCAGTGATTCCCGGGACAGGAGCTCCTACGAGCAGTACTTC.

The chain combines TRBV6-5 with TRBJ2-7; 9 bases are a match to TRBD1. The CDR3 covers 16 residues. Germline CDR1 and CDR2: MNHEY and SVGAGI. V lost 4 bases, J lost 2 bases, and 9 bases stayed unmatched. CDR3 sequence reads: CASSSIGQGNTYEQYF. The CDR3 region has the DNA TGTGCCAGCAGTTCCATCGGACAGGGGAATACCTACGAGCAGTACTTC.

On this clone: Other DNA sequences in the same sample also yield this CDR3. The rearrangement joins TRBV6-5 to TRBJ2-6, with D unresolved. Trimming cost V 2 bases and J 0 bases, with 5 bases left between them. This CDR3 is 15 amino acids long. Germline values: CDR1 MNHEY, CDR2 SVGAGI. The chain's CDR3 is CASSYHSSGANVLTF. CDR3 sequence (DNA): TGTGCCAGCAGTTACCATTCCTCTGGGGCCAACGTCCTGACTTTC.

This chain connects TRBV11-2 to TRBJ2-3; 14 positions match TRBD2. The J segment lost 3 bases and the V segment lost 4 bases, leaving 9 bases of the junction unmatched. This CDR3 is built from 18 residues. Germline CDR1 reads SGHAT; CDR2 reads FQNNGV. The CDR3 loop reads CASSSHKGLAGDTDTQYF. The CDR3 coding sequence is TGTGCCAGCAGCTCTCACAAGGGACTAGCGGGGGATACAGATACGCAGTATTTT.

This clone was seen once. The chain recombines TRBV30 with TRBJ2-1; 16 nucleotides match TRBD2. CDR1 is GTSNPN and CDR2 is SVGIG in the germline V gene (reference sequence). V lost 4 bases to trimming and J lost 4 bases; unmatched junction nucleotides: 4. The length of the CDR3 is 16 residues. The CDR3: CAWTGTSGGVYNEQFF. The CDR3 coding sequence is TGTGCCTGGACCGGGACTAGCGGGGGGGTTTACAATGAGCAGTTCTTC.

The CDR3 loop is CASSLKGSENTGELFF. The CDR3 region has the DNA TGTGCCAGCAGCTTGAAGGGGTCAGAAAACACCGGGGAGCTGTTTTTT. J is TRBJ2-2 and V is TRBV5-4, with D possibly matching TRBD1 (5 bases). V was trimmed by 1 base and J by 2 bases, leaving 12 bases between them. Germline CDR1 is SGHNT and CDR2 is YYREEE (reference sequence). This CDR3 spans 16 amino acids.

The chain joins TRBV2 to TRBJ2-1; possibly TRBD2 for D (6 bases). This CDR3 is built from 17 residues. CDR1 SNHLY and CDR2 FYNNEI come from the germline V gene. The V end lost 0 bases, the J end lost 5 bases, and 17 bases lay between the germline ends. The CDR3 coding sequence is TGTGCCAGCAGTGAAGCGGGGGTTGGTAGCGGCCACAATGAGCAGTTCTTC. This encodes CASSEAGVGSGHNEQFF.

The rearrangement links TRBV3-1 (or the pseudogene TRBV3-2) to TRBJ1-4; D ambiguous. CDR1 LGHDT and CDR2 YNNKEL come from the germline V gene (reference sequence). The V and J ends lost 3 bases and 3 bases respectively, with 5 bases between them. CDR3 length: 13 residues. This CDR3 is CASSQGPNEKLFF. The DNA for the CDR3 is TGTGCCAGCAGCCAGGGCCCTAATGAAAAACTGTTTTTT.

This clone has only a few counts. The chain uses TRBV27 and TRBJ2-3; weak D call: TRBD1 (5 bases). The V end was cut by 4 bases, the J end by 4 bases, with 21 bases between. CDR3 length: 17 amino acids. Germline V lookup: CDR1 MNHEY, CDR2 SMNVEV (reference sequence). CDR3 in DNA: TGTGCCAGCAGTTCCACCTTCGGCAGGGTCAGGGCAGATACGCAGTATTTT. Protein: CASSSTFGRVRADTQYF.

J is TRBJ2-7 and V is TRBV4-3; D is uncertain. Germline V gene data show CDR1 as LGHNA and CDR2 as YSLEER. The CDR3 is made up of 15 amino acids. The germline V and J ends were trimmed by 0 bases and 2 bases, with 11 bases remaining between them. CDR3 nucleotides: TGCGCCAGCAGCCAAGATACGCAGTACCCCTACGAGCAGTACTTC. This gives the protein CASSQDTQYPYEQYF.

This sequence joins TRBV19 and TRBJ1-2; no clear D. Trimming took off 7 bases at V and 8 bases at J, with 17 bases between the two ends. The germline CDR1 and CDR2 sequences are LNHDA and SQIVND (reference sequence). This CDR3 contains 13 residues. In nucleotides, the CDR3 is TGTGCCAGTACCCCAGGCTCTTCCTGGGGCTACACCTTC. As protein: CASTPGSSWGYTF. Full variable domain (rest looked up from reference TRBV19 and TRBJ1-2): DGGITQSPKYLFRKEGQNVTLSCEQNLNHDAMYWYRQDPGQGLRLIYYSQIVNDFQKGDIAEGYSVSREKKESFPLTVTSAQKNPTAFYLCASTPGSSWGYTFGSGTRLTVV.

The chain links TRBV5-1 to TRBJ2-7; 7 nucleotides align to TRBD2. Per germline, CDR1 SGHRS and CDR2 YFSETQ. The V gene end was trimmed by 0 bases and the J gene end by 3 bases; junction bases not matched to a gene: 6. CDR3 size: 15 residues. Written as DNA, the CDR3 is TGCGCCAGCAGCTTGGTGGCTAGCGGAAACTACGAGCAGTACTTC. It codes for CASSLVASGNYEQYF.

This clone was counted only a few times. CDR3 protein: CASSFGSGGDIPGYTF. CDR3 sequence (DNA): TGTGCCAGCAGCTTCGGATCAGGGGGCGATATTCCTGGCTACACCTTC. The gene calls are TRBV7-2 and TRBJ1-2, with 8 nucleotides matching TRBD1. Germline CDR1 and CDR2: SGHTA and FQGNSA. V was pared by 3 bases and J by 7 bases, with 13 bases of the junction left unmatched. This CDR3 has 16 residues. The variable domain in full, with the rest retrieved from reference TRBV7-2 and TRBJ1-2, is GAGVSQSPSNKVTEKGKDVELRCDPISGHTALYWYRQSLGQGLEFLIYFQGNSAPDKSGLPSDRFSAERTGGSVSTLTIQRTQQEDSAVYLCASSFGSGGDIPGYTFGSGTRLTVV.

This rearrangement joins TRBV5-1 to TRBJ1-2; 8 nucleotides agree with TRBD1. The CDR3 spans 15 residues. Germline CDR1 reads SGHRS; CDR2 reads YFSETQ. J was trimmed by 8 bases and V by 3 bases; bases with no gene match: 12. The CDR3 nucleotides read TGCGCCAGCAGCTCGTTTCAGGGGGCGGCAAAAGGCTACACCTTC. Its translation is CASSSFQGAAKGYTF.

The chain carries TRBV5-1 and TRBJ2-3; 10 bases agree with TRBD2. Germline CDR1 reads SGHRS; CDR2 reads YFSETQ. This CDR3 has 16 residues. The ends lost 4 bases at V and 2 bases at J; junction bases unmatched: 7. CDR3: CASSPFSGGTTDTQYF. DNA for the CDR3: TGCGCCAGCAGCCCCTTTAGCGGGGGGACCACAGATACGCAGTATTTT.

The chain links TRBV11-2 to TRBJ1-4; tentative D call: TRBD1 (5 bases). V dropped 5 bases and J dropped 5 bases, with 15 bases sitting between them. This CDR3 has 15 residues. Per the germline V gene, CDR1 is SGHAT and CDR2 is FQNNGV. The CDR3 DNA is TGTGCCAGCAGCACTCTAGACAGACACAATGAAAAACTGTTTTTT. Encoded protein: CASSTLDRHNEKLFF. The entire variable domain, with the rest obtained from reference TRBV11-2 and TRBJ1-4, is as follows: EAGVAQSPRYKIIEKRQSVAFWCNPISGHATLYWYQQILGQGPKLLIQFQNNGVVDDSQLPKDRFSAERLKGVDSTLKIQPAKLEDSAVYLCASSTLDRHNEKLFFGSGTQLSVL.

The chain is built from TRBV6-5 and TRBJ2-7, with D unresolved. CDR3 size: 11 residues. Germline V gives CDR1 MNHEY, CDR2 SVGAGI. The germline V and J ends were trimmed by 5 bases and 4 bases, with 6 bases remaining between them. As DNA, the CDR3 is TGTGCCAGCAGTACAGTTTACGAGCAGTACTTC. Its translation: CASSTVYEQYF.

This sequence joins TRBV30 and TRBJ1-2; 7 bases match TRBD1. Germline V lookup: CDR1 GTSNPN, CDR2 SVGIG (reference sequence). The CDR3 is 13 amino acids. After removal of 0 bases from V and 4 bases from J, the junction contained 2 bases not matched to a gene. Written as DNA, the CDR3 is TGTGCCTGGAGTGTAGGGGACAGCTATGGCTACACCTTC. Translation gives CAWSVGDSYGYTF. The complete variable domain, with remaining parts taken from reference TRBV30 and TRBJ1-2, reads SQTIHQWPATLVQPVGSPLSLECTVEGTSNPNLYWYRQAAGRGLQLLFYSVGIGQISSEVPQNLSASRPQDRQFILSSKKLLLSDSGFYLCAWSVGDSYGYTFGSGTRLTVV.

The gene calls are TRBV28 and TRBJ1-5; TRBD1 might be the D (6 bases). V lost 3 bases to trimming and J lost 8 bases, with 8 bases between them. The germline gives CDR1 MDHEN, CDR2 SYDVKM. The CDR3 extends over 12 amino acids. The CDR3 nucleotides read TGTGCCAGCAGTTTGCAGGGGAAGCCCCAGCATTTT. Translating it yields CASSLQGKPQHF. The variable domain in full, with the rest retrieved from reference TRBV28 and TRBJ1-5, is DVKVTQSSRYLVKRTGEKVFLECVQDMDHENMFWYRQDPGLGLRLIYFSYDVKMKEKGDIPEGYSVSREKKERFSLILESASTNQTSMYLCASSLQGKPQHFGDGTRLSIL.

This clone was seen only once. This sequence joins TRBV5-1 and TRBJ2-7, with 9 bases identical to TRBD1. Germline CDR1 and CDR2: SGHRS and YFSETQ. The ends lost 1 base at V and 6 bases at J; junction bases unmatched: 8. CDR3 length: 15 residues. The CDR3 is CASSLRQGEVGEQYF. DNA of the CDR3: TGCGCCAGCAGCTTGCGACAGGGGGAAGTAGGCGAGCAGTACTTC.

The chain has TRBV5-6 and TRBJ1-2; D may be TRBD1 (5 bases). Germline CDR1 SGHDT, CDR2 YYEEEE. The CDR3 sequence is 13 residues long. Trimming left V 2 bases short and J 7 bases short, with 12 bases between. CDR3 nucleotide sequence: TGTGCCAGCAGCTTTCAGGGCTACTCTGGCTACACCTTC. This codes for CASSFQGYSGYTF.

The chain recombines TRBV5-6 with TRBJ1-4; D perhaps matches TRBD1 (5 bases). V lost 2 bases and J lost 2, with 7 bases in between. CDR3 length: 14 amino acids. The V gene's germline CDR1 is SGHDT and CDR2 YYEEEE. CDR3 in amino acids: CASSFRGTNEKLFF. The CDR3 DNA follows: TGTGCCAGCAGCTTCCGGGGGACTAATGAAAAACTGTTTTTT. The whole variable domain, filled in from reference TRBV5-6 and TRBJ1-4, reads DAGVTQSPTHLIKTRGQQVTLRCSPKSGHDTVSWYQQALGQGPQFIFQYYEEEERQRGNFPDRFSGHQFPNYSSELNVNALLLGDSALYLCASSFRGTNEKLFFGSGTQLSVL.

V gene TRBV5-1 combines with J gene TRBJ1-1; 7 nucleotides agree with TRBD1. The CDR3 is 15 amino acids. V was pared by 4 bases and J by 1 base, with 7 bases of the junction left unmatched. Germline V gene lookup returns CDR1 SGHRS and CDR2 YFSETQ. CDR3 in amino acids: CASSDSGQRNTEAFF. CDR3 sequence (DNA): TGCGCCAGCAGCGATTCGGGACAGCGGAACACTGAAGCTTTCTTT.

The chain carries TRBV7-9 and TRBJ1-1; D perhaps matches TRBD1 (5 bases). Germline CDR1 SEHNR, CDR2 FQNEAQ (reference sequence). The CDR3 length is 13 residues. Trimming cost V 7 bases and J 1 base, with 10 bases left between them. The CDR3 region is CASTKQANTEAFF. CDR3 bases: TGTGCCAGCACGAAACAGGCGAACACTGAAGCTTTCTTT.